In its sample, the clone carrying this TCR beta chain was seen a few times. The antigen is not known. Alongside a J-beta primer mix, a sample-barcoded 5' primer served in a second PCR lasting 7 to 11 cycles. Using its own MiXCR run on the 5' RACE reads, TCRdb lists one record per CDR3 protein. The sample has about 1,800,000 distinct CDR3 sequences, 28% seen once. Samples each yielded at least 5.5 micrograms of total RNA. Germline V gene data show CDR1 as MNHEY and CDR2 as SMNVEV (reference sequence). This CDR3 region has 14 residues. Trimming pared 4 bases from V and 8 bases from J, leaving 14 bases between. This entry belongs to a study of blood T cells in healthy people across ages. Whole-study findings and limits: Naive CD4+ cells and diversity were both higher in long-lived donors than in aged donors.

The sample consisted of blood. This receptor was taken from a young woman in good health. The rearrangement uses TRBV27 and TRBJ1-4; D possibly corresponds to TRBD1 (6 bases). The CDR3 DNA reads TGTGCCAGCAGTTCCCGAGGGGGGCGGGAAAAACTGTTTTTT. Its protein product is CASSSRGGREKLFF.